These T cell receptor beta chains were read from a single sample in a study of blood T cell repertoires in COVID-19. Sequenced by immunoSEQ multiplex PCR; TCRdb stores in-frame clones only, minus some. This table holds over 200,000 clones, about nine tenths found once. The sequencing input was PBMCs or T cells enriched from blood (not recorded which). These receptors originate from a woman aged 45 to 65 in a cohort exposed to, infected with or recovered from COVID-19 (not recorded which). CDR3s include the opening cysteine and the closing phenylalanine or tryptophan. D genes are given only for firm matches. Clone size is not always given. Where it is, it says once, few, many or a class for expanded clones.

CASSQDWAGGRNTIYF	TGTGCCAGCAGCCAAGATTGGGCAGGGGGCCGAAACACCATATATTTT	16	TRBD1	.	TRBV4-2	TRBJ1-3
CASSLLAGATQYF	TGTGCCAGCAGCTTACTAGCGGGAGCTACCCAGTACTTC	13	TRBD2	.	TRBV7-2	TRBJ2-5
CATSDSRDRDSNQPQHF	TGTGCCACCAGTGATAGCCGGGACAGAGATAGCAATCAGCCCCAGCATTTT	17	TRBD1	.	TRBV24-1	TRBJ1-5
CASSEGTGELFF	TGTGCCAGCAGCGAGGGGACCGGGGAGCTGTTTTTT	12	.	few	TRBV9	TRBJ2-2
CASSRLSGQGAYGYTF	TGCGCCAGCAGCCGCCTGAGCGGGCAGGGGGCCTATGGCTACACCTTC	16	TRBD1	.	TRBV4-3	TRBJ1-2
CASSDHTGTSLRGQYF	TGTGCCAGCAGTGACCACACCGGGACATCTTTACGAGGGCAGTACTTC	16	.	.	TRBV6-1	TRBJ2-7
CSVELAGGAGELFF	TGCAGCGTTGAATTGGCAGGGGGTGCCGGGGAGCTGTTTTTT	14	TRBD1	.	TRBV29-1	TRBJ2-2
CASSPSRGEGRETQYF	TGTGCCAGCAGCCCCAGCCGCGGGGAGGGGCGCGAGACCCAGTACTTC	16	TRBD2	.	TRBV7-9	TRBJ2-5
CASARSYEQYF	TGTGCCAGCGCCAGGTCCTACGAGCAGTACTTC	11	.	.	TRBV13	TRBJ2-7
CASCETGNSPLHF	TGTGCCAGTTGCGAGACAGGGAACTCACCCCTCCACTTT	13	TRBD1	once	TRBV6-1	TRBJ1-6
CASSPASTDTQYF	TGTGCCAGCTCACCTGCGAGCACAGATACGCAGTATTTT	13	.	.	TRBV18	TRBJ2-3
CASSFLGGWEAFF	TGTGCCAGCAGTTTTCTCGGGGGATGGGAAGCTTTCTTT	13	.	.	TRBV12-3/TRBV12-4	TRBJ1-1
CASRGALGLAGVAYEQYF	TGTGCCAGCAGAGGTGCGTTGGGGCTAGCGGGGGTCGCCTACGAGCAGTACTTC	18	TRBD2	.	TRBV28	TRBJ2-7
CASRPQGLGAFF	TGTGCCAGCAGGCCACAGGGGCTGGGTGCTTTCTTT	12	TRBD1	.	TRBV12-3/TRBV12-4	TRBJ1-1
CASSLARGPAGNTIYF	TGTGCCAGCAGCTTGGCCCGGGGTCCCGCGGGAAACACCATATATTTT	16	.	.	TRBV5-8	TRBJ1-3
CASSSYSLNQPQHF	TGTGCCAGCAGCTCCTACTCCCTAAATCAGCCCCAGCATTTT	14	.	.	TRBV7-2	TRBJ1-5
CASSYAGLAGFNEQFF	TGTGCCAGCAGTTACGCGGGACTAGCGGGGTTCAATGAGCAGTTCTTC	16	TRBD2	.	TRBV6-5	TRBJ2-1
CASTQGINQPQHF	TGTGCCTCGACTCAGGGGATAAATCAGCCCCAGCATTTT	13	.	.	TRBV6-6	TRBJ1-5
CSASAGVNYGYTF	TGCAGTGCTAGTGCAGGGGTGAACTATGGCTACACCTTC	13	.	.	TRBV20-1	TRBJ1-2
CASSQFRTDYGYTF	TGTGCCAGCAGCCAATTCAGGACTGACTATGGCTACACCTTC	14	.	.	TRBV4-2	TRBJ1-2
CASSSLAGSNEQFF	TGTGCCAGCAGCTCCCTAGCGGGGAGTAATGAGCAGTTCTTC	14	TRBD2	.	TRBV7-6	TRBJ2-1
CASSGQVNTEAFF	TGCGCCAGCAGTGGACAGGTAAACACTGAAGCTTTCTTT	13	.	once	TRBV10-2	TRBJ1-1
CASSLGLLNEKLFF	TGTGCCAGCAGCTTAGGACTCTTAAATGAAAAACTGTTTTTT	14	.	.	TRBV11-2	TRBJ1-4
CASIHRQATEAFF	TGTGCCAGTATCCACCGACAGGCCACTGAAGCTTTCTTT	13	.	.	TRBV19	TRBJ1-1
CATSEAAAGELFF	TGTGCCACCAGTGAAGCTGCGGCCGGGGAGCTGTTTTTT	13	.	.	TRBV24-1	TRBJ2-2
CASTWRGLGNTEAFF	TGCGCCAGCACCTGGCGGGGGCTTGGAAACACTGAAGCTTTCTTT	15	.	.	TRBV5-1	TRBJ1-1
CASSEVETDTQYF	TGTGCCAGCAGTGAAGTAGAGACAGATACGCAGTATTTT	13	.	once	TRBV6-1	TRBJ2-3
CASSLHVGGVYGYTF	TGTGCCAGCAGCCTACACGTCGGGGGGGTTTATGGCTACACCTTC	15	.	.	TRBV5-4	TRBJ1-2
CASSYLENSSPLHF	TGTGCCAGCAGTTACCTGGAGAATTCTTCACCCCTCCACTTT	14	.	.	TRBV27	TRBJ1-6
CASSKNRNTGELFF	TGTGCCAGCTCAAAAAATAGGAACACCGGGGAGCTGTTTTTT	14	.	.	TRBV18	TRBJ2-2
CASSQGGFTDTQYF	TGTGCCAGCAGCCAAGGCGGGTTCACAGATACGCAGTATTTT	14	.	.	TRBV4-2	TRBJ2-3
CAISPLANNEQFF	TGTGCCATCAGTCCACTAGCGAACAATGAGCAGTTCTTC	13	TRBD2	once	TRBV10-3	TRBJ2-1
CASSDRGRDEQFF	TGTGCCAGCAGTGACAGGGGGAGGGATGAGCAGTTCTTC	13	.	.	TRBV6-4	TRBJ2-1
CASSVALNTEAFF	TGTGCCAGCAGCGTAGCTTTGAACACTGAAGCTTTCTTT	13	.	few	TRBV9	TRBJ1-1
CASSQYKDRAPFNEQFF	TGTGCCAGCAGCCAATATAAGGACAGGGCTCCTTTCAATGAGCAGTTCTTC	17	TRBD1	.	TRBV3-1/TRBV3-2	TRBJ2-1
CASSSEPDSYGYTF	TGTGCCAGCAGCTCCGAACCTGACAGCTATGGCTACACCTTC	14	.	.	TRBV7-9	TRBJ1-2
CASSQVHLDSVNTEAFF	TGCGCCAGCAGCCAAGTGCACCTGGACAGCGTGAACACTGAAGCTTTCTTT	17	.	few	TRBV4-3	TRBJ1-1
CATARGFNSPLHF	TGTGCCACCGCCAGGGGGTTTAATTCACCCCTCCACTTT	13	TRBD1	.	TRBV6-5	TRBJ1-6
CASSLVGAGGYNEQFF	TGTGCCAGCAGCTTAGTTGGGGCGGGGGGATACAATGAGCAGTTCTTC	16	TRBD2	few	TRBV11-2	TRBJ2-1
CASSLRQDTEAFF	TGTGCCAGCTCTCTCAGACAGGACACTGAAGCTTTCTTT	13	.	.	TRBV18	TRBJ1-1
CASSLRVGLRIWDEQYF	TGTGCCAGCAGTTTGAGGGTAGGATTGAGAATATGGGACGAGCAGTACTTC	17	.	.	TRBV28	TRBJ2-7
CASSLADNWDSAYEQYF	TGCGCCAGCAGCTTGGCCGATAATTGGGACAGTGCCTACGAGCAGTACTTC	17	TRBD1	once	TRBV5-1	TRBJ2-7